This T cell receptor (beta chain) emerged from a study of blood T cell repertoires in COVID-19 (TCRdb year 2020). Study-level background: Samples covering the acute and convalescent phases of COVID-19 were provided by collaborators in the United States, Italy and Spain. Subjects who had been exposed to COVID-19, were actively infected with it, or had recovered from it provided the deeply sampled blood TCRbeta repertoires that made up the dataset. Where HLA class I and class II types were available, the types were taken from metadata supplied by the sample provider, not from assay-based typing. A freely available public database, intended as a resource for researchers studying the immune response to SARS-CoV-2, is where the repertoires were released. A de-identified subject ID, COVID-19 status, age in years and sex were almost always included in the sample metadata. Samples were obtained from the ongoing ImmuneRACE study (first 160 participants) and from 1,200 or so subjects provided by 6 global collaborators. The material from the prospective study consisted of cDNA or gDNA derived from T cells, B-cell-depleted T cells, or PBMCs.

Overall study outcomes, separate from this receptor: Clinical and demographic metadata were provided uncurated, with the amount varying by source and participant.

TCRbeta CDR3 regions were amplified from genomic DNA using the immunoSEQ Assay, a bias-controlled multiplex PCR. As for the authors' bioinformatics: Nucleated cell counts per sample were estimated from amplification of reference gene primers within the assay. To quantify the absolute abundance of each unique TCRbeta CDR3 rearrangement, sequence reads were collapsed and filtered. For each sample, productive Simpson clonality was calculated as the square root of Simpson's diversity index over productive rearrangements. TCRdb's version of the immuneACCESS table is confined to in-frame rearrangements and falls short of the full clone set. An unresolved V gene accounts for under half of the shortfall where checked; the remainder is of unknown origin. That table gives V, J and clone size, and the DNA gave D and trimming. The sample records approximately 110,000 clones, roughly 85% of which are singletons. Together, the top ten hold about 13% of the sample.

Of note for this clone: The specificity of this receptor is unknown. Base qualities are not provided; no much larger clone lies one nucleotide away.

The CDR3 runs 14 amino acids, cysteine and phenylalanine included. Only the CDR3 region is kept as DNA, spanning 42 bases read in frame from base 1. Reading the germline V gene gives CDR1 SGHVS and CDR2 FNYEAQ. V is trimmed back by 9 bases and J by 7 bases, and the junction contains 11 bases that no gene match accounts for. Whole blood was collected in K2EDTA tubes by collaborating institutions according to the institutions' own protocols. For TCRbeta analysis, collaborator samples were shipped as frozen whole blood, as isolated PBMCs, or as DNA extracted from either sample type. The V gene is TRBV7-6 and the J gene is TRBJ2-1, with TRBD1 matching 8 junction bases. This sequence originates from a human donor in a cohort sampled during active COVID-19. Sequencing was done on a sample of peripheral blood. The CDR3 is CASKRQGADNEQFF. The DNA sequence is given as TGTGCCAGTAAACGTCAGGGGGCTGATAATGAGCAGTTCTTC.